Listed below are T cell receptor beta chains from one sample, sequenced in a study of blood T cells in healthy people across ages. TCRdb analysed the 5' RACE reads with MiXCR anew, one entry per CDR3 protein. The repertoire holds roughly 860,000 distinct CDR3 sequences, around two thirds seen once, with 25% to 35% in the top ten. The sample consisted of blood. Source of these receptors: a man under 40 in good health. Each CDR3 is given with its conserved first and last residue. The order of the fields is V gene, D gene, clone size, J gene, CDR3 DNA, CDR3 protein. The D gene is left open where the match is weak. The size of a clone is reported for some rows only, either as once, few or many, or as a class for expanded clones.

v_gene: TRBV3-1; d_gene: TRBD1; abundance: -; j_gene: TRBJ2-7; CDR3nt: TGTGCCAGCAGCCCACAGGGGGCCTACAATGAGCAGTACTTC; CDR3aa: CASSPQGAYNEQYF
v_gene: TRBV20-1; d_gene: -; abundance: -; j_gene: TRBJ2-1; CDR3nt: TGCAGTGCTAGAGTACTAGGTAGGGCGTACAATGAGCAGTTCTTC; CDR3aa: CSARVLGRAYNEQFF
v_gene: TRBV7-2; d_gene: -; abundance: -; j_gene: TRBJ1-2; CDR3nt: TGTGCCAGCAGCTTAGAACCAGGGGATGGCTACACCTTC; CDR3aa: CASSLEPGDGYTF
v_gene: TRBV2; d_gene: -; abundance: -; j_gene: TRBJ2-3; CDR3nt: TGTGCCAGCAGGGCTACAGATACGCAGTATTTT; CDR3aa: CASRATDTQYF
v_gene: TRBV27; d_gene: -; abundance: many; j_gene: TRBJ2-7; CDR3nt: TGTGCCAGCAGCTCCCGCGGATCTTACGAGCAGTACTTC; CDR3aa: CASSSRGSYEQYF
v_gene: TRBV5-1; d_gene: TRBD2; abundance: -; j_gene: TRBJ2-3; CDR3nt: TGCGCCAGCAGCTCAGCGGGGGGCGGGGTCGATACGCAGTATTTT; CDR3aa: CASSSAGGGVDTQYF
v_gene: TRBV27; d_gene: -; abundance: -; j_gene: TRBJ1-1; CDR3nt: TGTGCCAGCAGTTTAAGGCCTGGCCCGAACACTGAAGCTTTCTTT; CDR3aa: CASSLRPGPNTEAFF
v_gene: TRBV4-3; d_gene: -; abundance: few; j_gene: TRBJ1-2; CDR3nt: TGCGCCAGCAGCCAAGCGGGACGGAGAAACTATGGCTACACCTTC; CDR3aa: CASSQAGRRNYGYTF
v_gene: TRBV7-9; d_gene: TRBD2; abundance: few; j_gene: TRBJ2-3; CDR3nt: TGTGCCAGCAGCCCGCCGGGACTAGGTGTCACAGATACGCAGTATTTT; CDR3aa: CASSPPGLGVTDTQYF
v_gene: TRBV27; d_gene: -; abundance: few; j_gene: TRBJ1-5; CDR3nt: TGTGCCAGCAGTTTATCGAGAGGGGAGAATCAGCCCCAGCATTTT; CDR3aa: CASSLSRGENQPQHF
v_gene: TRBV21-1; d_gene: -; abundance: many; j_gene: TRBJ1-1; CDR3nt: TGTGCCAGCAGGCTACTAAGGGCAGGGAGCACTGAAGCTTTCTTT; CDR3aa: CASRLLRAGSTEAFF
v_gene: TRBV29-1; d_gene: TRBD1; abundance: -; j_gene: TRBJ1-1; CDR3nt: TGCAGCGCCGTAGATCGGGACAGGGGAGGGAAAACTGAAGCTTTCTTT; CDR3aa: CSAVDRDRGGKTEAFF
v_gene: TRBV15; d_gene: -; abundance: -; j_gene: TRBJ2-7; CDR3nt: TGCGCCACCAGTCCGAGGGAGGAAGGGTGGTCCTACGAGCAGTACTTC; CDR3aa: CATSPREEGWSYEQYF
v_gene: TRBV21-1; d_gene: -; abundance: -; j_gene: TRBJ2-1; CDR3nt: TGTGCCAGCAGGTCAATGCCTAGCTCCTACAATGAGCAGTTCTTC; CDR3aa: CASRSMPSSYNEQFF
v_gene: TRBV12-3/TRBV12-4; d_gene: -; abundance: -; j_gene: TRBJ2-3; CDR3nt: TGTGCCAGCAAAAGCCAGACTAGTGCAGATACGCAGTATTTT; CDR3aa: CASKSQTSADTQYF
v_gene: TRBV20-1; d_gene: -; abundance: few; j_gene: TRBJ2-7; CDR3nt: TGCAGTGCTACCCGGGACTTGAGCTACGAGCAGTACTTC; CDR3aa: CSATRDLSYEQYF
v_gene: TRBV5-6; d_gene: -; abundance: -; j_gene: TRBJ2-7; CDR3nt: TGTGCCAGCAGCTTCGGGGGGCGCCGGGAGCAGTACTTC; CDR3aa: CASSFGGRREQYF